This T cell receptor (beta chain) was identified during a study of T cells after yellow fever vaccination. The overall study: With SMART-Seq v4 Ultra Low Input, the fractions containing low cell numbers were prepared. The study's findings and limits: Subsequent booster samples again held most clones from primary vaccination (roughly 95% CD4, roughly 90% CD8). Compared with primary, the secondary response was weaker and peaked at day 5, not 15.

A few counts support this clonotype. Its target is unknown. Trimming cost V 0 bases and J 0 bases, with 7 bases left between them. Germline V lookup: CDR1 SGHRS, CDR2 YFSETQ. This CDR3 has 15 residues. TCRdb independently ran MiXCR on the 5' RACE reads; one entry per CDR3 protein. Of about 580,000 distinct CDR3 sequences in the sample, about a sixth were seen once. The specimen comprised PBMCs, sampled less than 6 days after the first yellow fever vaccination. The TCR sequence derives from a man aged 18 to 30 who received the YFV17D yellow fever vaccine. The chain is built from TRBV5-1 and TRBJ2-1; D is unresolved. Here the CDR3 reads CASSLEANSYNEQFF. Here the CDR3 DNA reads TGCGCCAGCAGCTTGGAGGCAAACTCCTACAATGAGCAGTTCTTC.